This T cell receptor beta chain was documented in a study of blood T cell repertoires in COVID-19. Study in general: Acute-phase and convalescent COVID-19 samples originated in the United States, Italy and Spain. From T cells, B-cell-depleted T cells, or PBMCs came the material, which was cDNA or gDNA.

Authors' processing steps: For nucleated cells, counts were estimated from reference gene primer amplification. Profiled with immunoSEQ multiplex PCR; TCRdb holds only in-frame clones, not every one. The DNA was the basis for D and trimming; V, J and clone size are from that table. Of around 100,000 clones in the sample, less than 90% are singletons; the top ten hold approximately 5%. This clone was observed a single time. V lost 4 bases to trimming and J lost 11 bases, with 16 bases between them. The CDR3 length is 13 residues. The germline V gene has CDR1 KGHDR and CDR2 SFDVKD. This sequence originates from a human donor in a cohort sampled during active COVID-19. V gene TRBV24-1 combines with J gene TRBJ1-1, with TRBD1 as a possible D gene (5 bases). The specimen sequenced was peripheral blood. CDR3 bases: TGTGCCACCAGTGACCATGGGGGGGGGATCGCTTTCTTT. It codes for CATSDHGGGIAFF.